This T cell receptor (beta chain) is drawn from a study of immune heterogeneity within non-small cell lung tumors. Overall study findings and caveats: The high-frequency T-cell receptor beta clonotypes mostly did not match up between individual patients.

Samples each supplied approximately 600 ng of bulk tumor genomic DNA as template. Several widely spaced biopsies per primary tumor were taken during surgery. Newly diagnosed with untreated non-small cell lung cancer, the patients underwent curative surgery. Newly diagnosed patients with non-small cell lung cancer who were having surgery with curative intent served as donors. Trimming pared 3 bases from V and 7 bases from J, leaving 18 bases between. The germline V gene encodes CDR1 DFQATT and CDR2 SNEGSKA (reference sequence). The CDR3 has 14 residues. CDR3 of TCR beta was amplified by multiplex PCR that used 32 V and 13 J primers. MiXCR, applied by TCRdb to the multiplex PCR reads, yields one record per CDR3 protein. Among over 30,000 distinct CDR3 sequences listed, more than 25% were seen once. Within the sample, this clonotype is medium-sized. Antigen unknown.

The chain has TRBV20-1 and TRBJ1-2; possibly TRBD1 for D (5 bases). Sequencing used lung tumor tissue. The TCR was taken from a man aged 35-49 years with non-small cell lung cancer. The CDR3 reads CSARVPGTFSGYTF. The CDR3 coding sequence is TGCAGTGCTAGGGTCCCCGGGACGTTCTCTGGCTACACCTTC.